This entry features one T cell receptor (beta chain) sequence. Its specificity is unknown. Profiles of TCR beta VDJ and CDR3 were generated from a genomic DNA template. TCRdb independently ran MiXCR on the reads; one entry per CDR3 protein. The table lists 200,000 to 250,000 distinct CDR3 sequences, 60% to 65% of them singletons. The data were taken from a study of CD8+CD57+ T cells in acquired aplastic anemia. Study summary: Roughly 9.9 million reads, on average, were obtained for CD4+ cells from healthy donors.

Findings and caveats of the study: Controls did not differ significantly from patients in CD8+ Simpson's diversity. Fewer than 30 shared CD8+ CDR3s appeared highly expressed within patients' immunodominant clones.

The CDR3 consists of 16 residues. Germline V gene sequence: CDR1 SGDLS, CDR2 YYNGEE. Germline trimming cut 4 bases from V and 4 bases from J; bases unmatched to any gene: 13. This sequence joins TRBV9 and TRBJ1-2, with 7 bases aligning to TRBD1. Material: sorted CD4+, CD8+, or CD8+CD57+ T cells (not recorded which) from PBMCs. The TCR originated in a human donor in good health. CDR3 amino acids: CASSPQGGIFGYGYTF. CDR3 DNA sequence: TGTGCCAGCAGCCCCCAGGGGGGGATTTTCGGCTATGGCTACACCTTC. The complete variable domain, with remaining parts taken from reference TRBV9 and TRBJ1-2, reads DSGVTQTPKHLITATGQRVTLRCSPRSGDLSVYWYQQSLDQGLQFLIQYYNGEERAKGNILERFSAQQFPDLHSELNLSSLELGDSALYFCASSPQGGIFGYGYTFGSGTRLTVV.